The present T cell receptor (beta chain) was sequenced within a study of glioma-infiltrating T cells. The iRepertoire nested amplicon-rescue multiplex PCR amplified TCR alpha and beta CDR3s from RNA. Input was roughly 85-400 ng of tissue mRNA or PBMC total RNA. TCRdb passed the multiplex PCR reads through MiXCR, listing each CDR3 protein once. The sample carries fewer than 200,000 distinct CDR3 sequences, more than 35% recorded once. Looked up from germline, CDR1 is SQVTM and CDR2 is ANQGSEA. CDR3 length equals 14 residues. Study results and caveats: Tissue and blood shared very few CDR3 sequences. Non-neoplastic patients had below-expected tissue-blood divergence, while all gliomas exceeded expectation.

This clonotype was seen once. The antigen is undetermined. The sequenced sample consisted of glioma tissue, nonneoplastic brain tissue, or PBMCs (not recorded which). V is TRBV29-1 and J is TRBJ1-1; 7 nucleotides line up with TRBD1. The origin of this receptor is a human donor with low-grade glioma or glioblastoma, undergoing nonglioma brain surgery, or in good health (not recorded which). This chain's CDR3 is CRVGRDSLNTEAFF. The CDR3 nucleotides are TGCAGAGTCGGGCGGGACAGCTTGAACACTGAAGCTTTCTTT.